The 20 T cell receptor beta chains below were found in one sample sequenced in a study of shared clonotypes between healthy human individuals. Generated by immunoSEQ multiplex PCR, the TCRdb table keeps only in-frame clones and is missing some. The sample holds fewer than 2.5 million clones, 93% seen once. Sequencing was done on a sample of naive CD4+ T cells from PBMCs. Specified subset: CD45RA+ positively selected. These receptors came from a man aged 18 to 30 in good health. Some clones in this sample may be carry-over from other donors' samples.

This rearrangement joins TRBV19 to TRBJ2-3; D remains ambiguous. Trimming shortened V by 6 bases and J by 2 bases, and 6 bases separated the two germline ends. Germline CDR1 is LNHDA and CDR2 is SQIVND (reference sequence). The CDR3 loop spans 12 amino acids. CDR3 loop: CASRTTTDTQYF. CDR3 bases: TGTGCCAGTAGGACGACCACAGATACGCAGTATTTT.

CDR3 protein: CASSLAQGPQHF. The CDR3 region has the DNA TGTGCCAGCAGCTTAGCGCAGGGGCCCCAGCATTTT. The chain employs TRBV7-2 and TRBJ1-5; maybe TRBD1 (5 bases). This CDR3 is 12 amino acids long. V lost 0 bases and J 9 bases, leaving 6 bases between the germline ends. From germline, CDR1 is SGHTA and CDR2 FQGNSA. Complete variable domain (other parts from reference TRBV7-2 and TRBJ1-5): GAGVSQSPSNKVTEKGKDVELRCDPISGHTALYWYRQSLGQGLEFLIYFQGNSAPDKSGLPSDRFSAERTGGSVSTLTIQRTQQEDSAVYLCASSLAQGPQHFGDGTRLSIL.

Details on this clone: The junction departs from germline at one end; a sequencing error may be responsible. Additional DNA sequences in this sample encode the identical CDR3. The chain employs TRBV7-9 and TRBJ2-7, with TRBD2 matching 8 bases. Germline values: CDR1 SEHNR, CDR2 FQNEAQ (reference sequence). The CDR3 runs to 13 residues. The CDR3 sequence: CASSLAGSYEQYF. The DNA of the CDR3 is TGTGCCAGCAGCCTAGCGGGCTCCTACGAGCAGTACTTC.

In this sample, this clone turned up once. This chain links TRBV5-4 with TRBJ2-2; D remains unclear. The CDR3 extends over 12 amino acids. Germline-derived CDR1 and CDR2 are SGHNT and YYREEE (reference sequence). V shed 2 bases and J shed 4 bases, with 3 bases lying between them. The CDR3 region is CASSFGTGELFF. The CDR3 DNA sequence: TGTGCCAGCAGCTTCGGCACCGGGGAGCTGTTTTTT.

This clone was recorded once. The V gene is TRBV5-1, the J gene TRBJ2-2; maybe TRBD2 (7 bases). Germline CDR1 reads SGHRS; CDR2 reads YFSETQ. CDR3 size: 15 residues. Trimming stripped 7 bases from V and 0 bases from J, with 13 bases between. The DNA for the CDR3 is TGCGCCAGCGAGGGGGGGCTAACGAACACCGGGGAGCTGTTTTTT. It translates to CASEGGLTNTGELFF.

As DNA, the CDR3 is TGTGCCAGCTCACCACCGTCAGGACAGGGCGACGAGACCCAGTACTTC. Protein: CASSPPSGQGDETQYF. This chain uses TRBV18 with TRBJ2-5; 8 bases align to TRBD1. The trim removed 0 bases at V and 5 bases at J, leaving 8 bases unmatched. This CDR3 comprises 16 residues. The germline gives CDR1 KGHSH, CDR2 LQKENI.

This chain uses TRBV6-6 with TRBJ2-7; D is ambiguous. CDR1 is MNHNY and CDR2 is SVGAGI in the germline V gene (reference sequence). The V gene lost 2 bases and the J gene lost 1 base, with 15 bases spanning the gap. CDR3 length equals 16 residues. Here the CDR3 reads CASSYLNRTLSYEQYF. The CDR3, as DNA: TGTGCCAGCAGTTACCTAAATCGGACGCTTTCCTACGAGCAGTACTTC.

The chain recombines TRBV11-2 with TRBJ1-1; the D is unclear. Germline V gene data show CDR1 as SGHAT and CDR2 as FQNNGV. CDR3 size: 14 residues. V dropped 5 bases and J dropped 2 bases, with 12 bases sitting between them. For the CDR3, the DNA is TGTGCCAGCAGCGACGGGATCAAAAACACTGAAGCTTTCTTT. Protein product: CASSDGIKNTEAFF.

The chain is built from TRBV5-5 and TRBJ1-3; D perhaps matches TRBD1 (5 bases). The V gene's germline CDR1 is SGHKS and CDR2 YYEKEE (reference sequence). This CDR3 has 16 amino acids. Between the trimmed V and J ends, which lost 0 bases and 1 base, there was a span of 11 bases. CDR3 protein: CASSLAGAESGNTIYF. Here the CDR3 DNA reads TGTGCCAGCAGCTTGGCCGGGGCCGAATCTGGAAACACCATATATTTT.

J is TRBJ1-4 and V is TRBV7-6; D gene ambiguous. The germline V gene has CDR1 SGHVS and CDR2 FNYEAQ. Between the trimmed V and J ends, which lost 1 base and 5 bases, there was a span of 11 bases. CDR3 length equals 15 residues. CDR3 region: CASSLGLAENEKLFF. CDR3 coding DNA: TGTGCCAGCAGCTTAGGGTTGGCGGAAAATGAAAAACTGTTTTTT.

This chain uses TRBV28 with TRBJ2-7, with 7 bases identical to TRBD2. The germline V gene has CDR1 MDHEN and CDR2 SYDVKM. Trimming at V came to 4 bases and at J to 7 bases, leaving 7 bases not matched to a gene. The length of the CDR3 is 13 residues. The CDR3 nucleotides read TGTGCCAGCAGTTCCCCTAGCGGTTTTGAGCAGTACTTC. This sequence encodes CASSSPSGFEQYF.

The chain joins TRBV11-2 to TRBJ1-1; 8 nucleotides line up with TRBD1. This CDR3 has 15 amino acids. CDR1 and CDR2 from the germline V gene are SGHAT and FQNNGV. The V gene end was trimmed by 2 bases and the J gene end by 1 base; junction bases not matched to a gene: 3. CDR3 DNA sequence: TGTGCCAGCAGCTTAAGAGGGACAGGGAACACTGAAGCTTTCTTT. The encoded protein is CASSLRGTGNTEAFF. Filled out from reference TRBV11-2 and TRBJ1-1, the complete variable domain reads EAGVAQSPRYKIIEKRQSVAFWCNPISGHATLYWYQQILGQGPKLLIQFQNNGVVDDSQLPKDRFSAERLKGVDSTLKIQPAKLEDSAVYLCASSLRGTGNTEAFFGQGTRLTVV.

The chain is built from TRBV10-3 and TRBJ1-1; D is ambiguous. V was trimmed by 11 bases and J by 0 bases, leaving 13 bases between them. CDR1 and CDR2 (germline): ENHRY, SYGVKD. This CDR3 has 13 amino acids. CDR3 sequence reads: CASGRGMNTEAFF. CDR3 bases: TGTGCCTCTGGGAGAGGGATGAACACTGAAGCTTTCTTT.

This clone has only one observation. The chain has TRBV6-6 and TRBJ1-2; TRBD1 matches 8 bases. The length of the CDR3 is 12 residues. Germline CDR1 MNHNY, CDR2 SVGAGI (reference sequence). Unmatched junction bases numbered 9, after V lost 10 bases and J lost 8 bases. The CDR3 DNA reads TGTGCCACCGGACAGGGTGAAGGAGGCTACACCTTC. Translating gives CATGQGEGGYTF.

On this clone: This CDR3 is also generated by other DNA sequences in the sample. The V gene is TRBV5-1, the J gene TRBJ2-5, with TRBD2 matching over 10 bases. Germline-derived CDR1 and CDR2 are SGHRS and YFSETQ. The CDR3 runs to 18 residues. J lost 1 base, V lost 0 bases, and 9 bases had no gene match. CDR3 sequence (DNA): TGCGCCAGCAGCTTGGGTCGGACTAGCGGAGAACTCCAAGAGACCCAGTACTTC. Amino acid sequence: CASSLGRTSGELQETQYF.

The chain has TRBV28 and TRBJ1-5; D not certain. V dropped 6 bases and J dropped 2 bases, with 5 bases sitting between them. The CDR3 loop spans 12 amino acids. The germline V gene has CDR1 MDHEN and CDR2 SYDVKM. The CDR3 loop reads CASRFGNQPQHF. In DNA form, the CDR3 reads TGTGCCAGCAGGTTTGGCAATCAGCCCCAGCATTTT.

The chain recombines TRBV30 with TRBJ1-1; D is perhaps TRBD1 (5 bases). Trimming stripped 3 bases from V and 0 bases from J, with 11 bases between. Germline V gene data show CDR1 as GTSNPN and CDR2 as SVGIG (reference sequence). CDR3 length: 14 amino acids. The CDR3 DNA is TGTGCCTGGAGCCGACAGACAGTGAACACTGAAGCTTTCTTT. This translates into CAWSRQTVNTEAFF.

The chain recombines TRBV7-3 with TRBJ1-6; D is uncertain. The V and J ends lost 0 bases and 0 bases respectively, with 9 bases between them. Germline V gene sequence: CDR1 SGHTA, CDR2 FQGTGA. CDR3 length: 17 residues. CDR3 region: CASSLTGGSSYNSPLHF. DNA for the CDR3: TGTGCCAGCAGCTTAACAGGAGGGAGCTCCTATAATTCACCCCTCCACTTT.

This clone was observed once. The chain combines TRBV10-3 with TRBJ2-2; 8 nucleotides line up with TRBD1. The CDR3 sequence is 13 residues long. With V trimmed by 10 bases and J by 4 bases, 5 bases remained unmatched. Germline assignment: CDR1 ENHRY and CDR2 SYGVKD. CDR3 in amino acids: CANRQGITGELFF. For the CDR3, the DNA is TGTGCCAACAGACAGGGGATCACCGGGGAGCTGTTTTTT.

The chain joins TRBV28 to TRBJ2-1; D tentatively reads TRBD1 or TRBD2 (5 bases each). CDR1 is MDHEN and CDR2 is SYDVKM in the germline V gene. Trimming took off 5 bases at V and 6 bases at J, with 14 bases between the two ends. The CDR3 totals 14 residues. This CDR3 reads CASSHRDGFNEQFF. The CDR3 nucleotides are TGTGCCAGCAGTCACCGGGACGGCTTCAATGAGCAGTTCTTC.